This entry lists 21 T cell receptor beta chains sequenced from one sample in a study of identical twins' blood T cells. MiXCR, run by TCRdb on the 5' RACE reads, gives a single entry per CDR3 protein. The table records fewer than 450,000 distinct CDR3 sequences, over 25% of them present only once. The sample consisted of PBMCs. The receptors here all came from a woman between 18 and 55 years old in good health.

The gene calls are TRBV18 and TRBJ1-2; TRBD1 agrees at 8 bases. This CDR3 has 16 residues. J lost 5 bases, V lost 0 bases, and 8 bases had no gene match. Germline CDR1 KGHSH, CDR2 LQKENI. The DNA for the CDR3 is TGTGCCAGCTCACCACCGGATACGGACAGGGCATATGGCTACACCTTC. Protein product: CASSPPDTDRAYGYTF. Drawing the rest from reference TRBV18 and TRBJ1-2, the complete variable domain is NAGVMQNPRHLVRRRGQEARLRCSPMKGHSHVYWYRQLPEEGLKFMVYLQKENIIDESGMPKERFSAEFPKEGPSILRIQQVVRGDSAAYFCASSPPDTDRAYGYTFGSGTRLTVV.

This clonotype was seen repeatedly, ten times or more. The chain has TRBV11-2 and TRBJ1-2; no clear D. The germline V gene encodes CDR1 SGHAT and CDR2 FQNNGV. There are 16 residues in the CDR3. V was trimmed by 7 bases and J by 6 bases, leaving 24 bases between them. CDR3: CASTPGPARLSDGYTF. The CDR3 nucleotides are TGTGCCAGCACCCCTGGCCCGGCGCGGTTAAGCGATGGCTACACCTTC.

The rearrangement uses TRBV5-1 and TRBJ1-2, with D unclear. The CDR3 has 14 residues. Between the trimmed V and J ends, which lost 3 bases and 0 bases, there was a span of 9 bases. Germline V gene lookup returns CDR1 SGHRS and CDR2 YFSETQ. CDR3 sequence: CASSWIPTNYGYTF. In nucleotides, the CDR3 is TGCGCCAGCAGCTGGATACCTACTAACTATGGCTACACCTTC.

The CDR3 sequence is CASSFDQAEQYF. The DNA of the CDR3 is TGTGCCAGCAGCTTTGATCAGGCCGAGCAGTACTTC. The genes are TRBV7-9 and TRBJ2-7; D gene unclear. The length of the CDR3 is 12 residues. Trimming left V 3 bases short and J 6 bases short, with 9 bases between. Germline loops: CDR1 SEHNR, CDR2 FQNEAQ (reference sequence).

Turning to this clonotype: Germline and junction disagree at one end, which may indicate a read error. The rearrangement joins TRBV6-6 to TRBJ1-1, with a possible D match to TRBD1 (5 bases). This CDR3 contains 13 residues. Germline V gene lookup returns CDR1 MNHNY and CDR2 SVGAGI (reference sequence). The DNA of the CDR3 is TGTGCCATCAGTACTGACAGGAACACTGAAGCTTTCTTT. Translating it yields CAISTDRNTEAFF.

This clonotype came up a few times. The genes are TRBV7-2 and TRBJ1-5; D ambiguous. The CDR3 is 12 residues long. Germline assignment: CDR1 SGHTA and CDR2 FQGNSA. Deletions cut 5 bases from V and 5 bases from J, with 7 bases between. The CDR3 is CASSTLDQPQHF. CDR3 sequence (DNA): TGTGCCAGCAGCACCCTCGATCAGCCCCAGCATTTT.

The rearrangement links TRBV20-1 to TRBJ1-1, with 7 bases aligning to TRBD1. The CDR3 has 14 residues. V lost 3 bases, J lost 1 base, and 5 bases stayed unmatched. The germline V gene has CDR1 DFQATT and CDR2 SNEGSKA (reference sequence). CDR3: CSARAGGTNTEAFF. The CDR3 DNA reads as TGCAGTGCTAGGGCAGGGGGGACGAACACTGAAGCTTTCTTT.

The chain carries TRBV5-1 and TRBJ2-2; D might be TRBD2 (6 bases). With 0 bases removed from V and 6 bases from J, the gap between germline ends came to 15 bases. Germline-derived CDR1 and CDR2 are SGHRS and YFSETQ. CDR3 size: 16 residues. For the CDR3, the DNA is TGCGCCAGCAGCTTGGAGGGACTGGACCGCGCCGGGGAGCTGTTTTTT. Translating gives CASSLEGLDRAGELFF.

This clonotype was observed a single time. The junction shows a germline mismatch at one end, possibly a read error. This chain's CDR3 is CACSYSTDEAFF. The CDR3 coding sequence is TGTGCCTGCAGTTACTCGACAGATGAAGCTTTCTTT. V and J are TRBV6-6 and TRBJ1-1; tentative D call: TRBD1 (5 bases). The germline V gene encodes CDR1 MNHNY and CDR2 SVGAGI (reference sequence). The CDR3 runs 12 residues.

In this sample, this clonotype turned up many times. V usage is TRBV20-1 and J usage is TRBJ2-7; tentatively, D is TRBD1 or TRBD2 (5 bases each). The CDR3 contains 15 residues. Trimming stripped 0 bases from V and 2 bases from J, with 14 bases between. The germline CDR1 and CDR2 sequences are DFQATT and SNEGSKA (reference sequence). Here the CDR3 DNA reads TGCAGTGCTAGAGATGTGACAGCGAGGGCCTACGAGCAGTACTTC. Encoded protein: CSARDVTARAYEQYF.

This clonotype was seen more than once but under ten times. The chain has TRBV6-5 and TRBJ2-1; TRBD2 matches at 12 bases. Per germline, CDR1 MNHEY and CDR2 SVGAGI. V gave up 5 bases and J gave up 6 bases; unmatched junction bases: 8. This CDR3 contains 16 residues. The chain's CDR3 is CASSNEASGGVNEQFF. The DNA for the CDR3 is TGTGCCAGCAGTAACGAGGCTAGCGGGGGGGTCAATGAGCAGTTCTTC.

The V gene is TRBV5-1, the J gene TRBJ1-1; D remains ambiguous. The germline CDR1 and CDR2 sequences are SGHRS and YFSETQ. This CDR3 spans 13 amino acids. The ends were cut back, 4 bases at V and 6 bases at J, with 13 bases in the middle. CDR3 sequence reads: CASSTHGGAEAFF. The DNA of the CDR3 is TGCGCCAGCAGCACCCACGGTGGGGCTGAAGCTTTCTTT.

This clonotype was recorded at least ten times. The chain recombines TRBV7-2 with TRBJ1-5; D gene uncertain. There are 13 residues in the CDR3. Germline CDR1 SGHTA, CDR2 FQGNSA. Trimming cost V 5 bases and J 4 bases, with 9 bases left between them. The CDR3 protein is CASSPDPNQPQHF. The CDR3 bases are TGTGCCAGCAGCCCCGATCCTAATCAGCCCCAGCATTTT.

The chain combines TRBV21-1 with TRBJ2-2; TRBD1 is the table's D call and was not checked against the DNA. TRBV21-1 is designated a pseudogene. The CDR3 has 17 amino acids. CDR3 protein: CASSADRDRVSTGELFF. The CDR3 DNA is TGTGCCAGCAGCGCCGACCGGGACAGGGTTTCCACCGGGGAGCTGTTTTTT.

The V and J genes are TRBV1 and TRBJ2-1. TRBV1 is assigned pseudogene status. The CDR3 covers 14 residues. The CDR3 coding sequence is TGCACCAGCAGCCGGAGCGTCAGAGGCAATGAGCAGTTCTTC. The encoded protein is CTSSRSVRGNEQFF.

J is TRBJ1-1 and V is TRBV9; possibly TRBD1 for D (5 bases). Germline CDR1 and CDR2: SGDLS and YYNGEE. The CDR3 has 15 amino acids. V lost 1 base to trimming and J lost 1 base, with 11 bases between them. The CDR3 nucleotides are TGTGCCAGCAGCGTACAAAATCAGGGGAACACTGAAGCTTTCTTT. Translating it yields CASSVQNQGNTEAFF.

This chain links TRBV5-5 with TRBJ1-2; unclear D gene. V was shortened by 3 bases and J by 3 bases, with 9 bases between the two germline ends. CDR1 SGHKS and CDR2 YYEKEE come from the germline V gene (reference sequence). The CDR3 is 13 amino acids. This CDR3 reads CASSSTIYYGYTF. In DNA, the CDR3 is TGTGCCAGCAGCTCTACAATATACTATGGCTACACCTTC.

Regarding this clonotype: A junction end diverges from the germline sequence, so it may reflect a read error. The chain is built from TRBV24-1 and TRBJ2-5; D is perhaps TRBD1 (5 bases). CDR3 length: 20 amino acids. Germline assignment: CDR1 KGHDR and CDR2 SFDVKD. CDR3 DNA sequence: TGTGCCACCAGTGATACCATTCCCCCCCCCGGAGACAGATACCAAAAGACCCAGTACTTC. Translating gives CATSDTIPPPGDRYQKTQYF.

The rearrangement links TRBV6-2 or TRBV6-3 to TRBJ2-2; 10 bases are a match to TRBD2. The germline V gene encodes CDR1 MNHEY and CDR2 SVGEGT. With 5 bases clipped from V and 4 bases from J, the junction kept 7 bases outside the gene matches. CDR3 length: 16 residues. The CDR3 region has the DNA TGTGCCAGCAGTACGCGTCTAGCGGGAGTCACCGGGGAGCTGTTTTTT. Amino acids: CASSTRLAGVTGELFF.

This clonotype was observed a handful of times. This rearrangement joins TRBV5-6 to TRBJ1-6; D might be TRBD1 (6 bases). The CDR3 totals 14 residues. V lost 5 bases, J lost 7 bases, and 13 bases lay in between. Germline values: CDR1 SGHDT, CDR2 YYEEEE. The CDR3 DNA follows: TGTGCCAGCAGTCCAGACAGGTGGAATTCACCCCTCCACTTT. As protein: CASSPDRWNSPLHF.

This clonotype was picked up a small number of times. The chain combines TRBV20-1 with TRBJ1-2; possibly TRBD1 for D (6 bases). This CDR3 region has 13 residues. CDR1 DFQATT and CDR2 SNEGSKA come from the germline V gene (reference sequence). Deletions cut 2 bases from V and 4 bases from J, with 11 bases between. The CDR3 is CSARPTDSYGYTF. CDR3 DNA sequence: TGCAGTGCTAGACCCACGGACAGCTATGGCTACACCTTC.